These 29 T cell receptor beta chains originate from one sample sequenced in a study of monozygotic twins with inflammatory bowel disease. TCRdb reprocessed the 5' RACE reads, with one entry per CDR3 protein and no DNA. The sample includes fewer than 350,000 distinct CDR3 sequences. The specimen sequenced was blood. Receptor source: a human donor with ulcerative colitis or Crohn's disease, or a healthy co-twin of an affected twin (not recorded which).

The chain carries TRBV28 and TRBJ2-5; the D call from TCRdb, TRBD2, cannot be confirmed without DNA. Germline V gene sequence: CDR1 MDHEN, CDR2 SYDVKM. CDR3 length: 14 residues. CDR3 region: CASSFAGGGETQYF.

V usage is TRBV6-5 and J usage is TRBJ1-2. The germline V gene has CDR1 MNHEY and CDR2 SVGAGI. The CDR3 is 14 amino acids. CDR3 in amino acids: CASSYSTENYGYTF.

The chain links TRBV20-1 to TRBJ2-7; without DNA, the TCRdb call of TRBD1 cannot be checked. Germline V gene lookup returns CDR1 DFQATT and CDR2 SNEGSKA (reference sequence). CDR3 length equals 16 residues. This CDR3 reads CSATVVGTGRTYEQYF.

This chain uses TRBV18 with TRBJ2-7; TCRdb's D call of TRBD2 is untestable without DNA. The CDR3 totals 15 residues. CDR1 and CDR2 (germline): KGHSH, LQKENI. The CDR3 sequence is CASSGWADSTYEQYF.

The chain employs TRBV6-1 and TRBJ2-3. CDR1 and CDR2 from the germline V gene are MNHNS and SASEGT. CDR3 length: 16 amino acids. The chain's CDR3 is CASSARQRSSTDTQYF.

The gene calls are TRBV2 and TRBJ2-7. CDR3 length: 12 amino acids. CDR1 is SNHLY and CDR2 is FYNNEI in the germline V gene. CDR3 residues: CASSERGYEQYF.

The V call is TRBV20-1, the J call TRBJ2-7. CDR1 and CDR2 from the germline V gene are DFQATT and SNEGSKA (reference sequence). The CDR3 consists of 12 residues. Here the CDR3 reads CSVFKQFGEQYF.

This chain links TRBV14 with TRBJ2-7; TCRdb designates TRBD2, a call that cannot be tested without DNA. CDR1 is SGHDN, CDR2 FVKESK, per germline. The CDR3 runs 15 residues. CDR3 in amino acids: CASSQERGITIEQYF.

This sequence joins TRBV29-1 and TRBJ2-2; TCRdb lists TRBD1, though no DNA is available to test this call. Germline assignment: CDR1 SQVTM and CDR2 ANQGSEA. There are 13 residues in the CDR3. CDR3 loop: CSVEKGAGGELFF.

The V and J genes are TRBV7-9 and TRBJ2-2; TCRdb selects TRBD1, and the lack of DNA leaves this call unchecked. Germline V lookup: CDR1 SEHNR, CDR2 FQNEAQ (reference sequence). The length of the CDR3 is 14 residues. The chain's CDR3 is CASTKTGTTGELFF.

The chain is built from TRBV7-6 and TRBJ2-1; lacking DNA, the TRBD2 call made by TCRdb goes unchecked. This CDR3 contains 16 residues. CDR1 and CDR2 from the germline V gene are SGHVS and FNYEAQ. CDR3 residues: CASSLVEGTGYNEQFF.

J is TRBJ2-1 and V is TRBV5-1. CDR3 length: 15 residues. Germline V gives CDR1 SGHRS, CDR2 YFSETQ. The chain's CDR3 is CASSLEASRYNEQFF. Supplemented by reference TRBV5-1 and TRBJ2-1, the full variable domain reads KAGVTQTPRYLIKTRGQQVTLSCSPISGHRSVSWYQQTPGQGLQFLFEYFSETQRNKGNFPGRFSGRQFSNSRSEMNVSTLELGDSALYLCASSLEASRYNEQFFGPGTRLTVL.

This chain links TRBV7-2 with TRBJ2-1. Germline-derived CDR1 and CDR2 are SGHTA and FQGNSA. CDR3 length: 11 amino acids. The CDR3 loop reads CASSSFNEQFF.

The chain links TRBV20-1 to TRBJ1-5; the TRBD1 assignment by TCRdb is unverifiable without DNA. Germline V gene lookup returns CDR1 DFQATT and CDR2 SNEGSKA (reference sequence). This CDR3 comprises 14 residues. CDR3 region: CSARGGQGGQPQHF.

CDR3 loop: CASSQTSGIYNEQFF. This sequence joins TRBV7-8 and TRBJ2-1; TCRdb lists TRBD2, though no DNA is available to test this call. This CDR3 comprises 15 residues. CDR1 and CDR2 from the germline V gene are SGHVS and FQNEAQ.

The V call is TRBV7-9, the J call TRBJ1-1. Looked up from germline, CDR1 is SEHNR and CDR2 is FQNEAQ (reference sequence). The CDR3 contains 15 residues. This CDR3 reads CASSLIVYPFREAFF. The variable domain in full, with the rest retrieved from reference TRBV7-9 and TRBJ1-1, is DTGVSQNPRHKITKRGQNVTFRCDPISEHNRLYWYRQTLGQGPEFLTYFQNEAQLEKSRLLSDRFSAERPKGSFSTLEIQRTEQGDSAMYLCASSLIVYPFREAFFGQGTRLTVV.

The V call is TRBV15, the J call TRBJ1-1. Germline V gene lookup returns CDR1 LNHNV and CDR2 YYDKDF (reference sequence). This CDR3 is built from 12 residues. The CDR3 spells CATSPRGTEAFF.

The chain employs TRBV6-1 and TRBJ2-1. The CDR3 covers 12 residues. Germline lookup yields CDR1 MNHNS and CDR2 SASEGT. This CDR3 is CASSEDRSEQFF.

The chain has TRBV5-1 and TRBJ2-1; TCRdb calls TRBD2, which cannot be checked without DNA. Germline V gene lookup returns CDR1 SGHRS and CDR2 YFSETQ. This CDR3 is 15 amino acids long. The chain's CDR3 is CASSLKTSGYNEQFF.

The CDR3 protein is CASSRGTTGNTEAFF. This chain links TRBV4-1 with TRBJ1-1; checking the TCRdb D call of TRBD1 is not possible without DNA. Germline CDR1 MGHRA, CDR2 YSYEKL. The CDR3 has 15 amino acids.

The rearrangement joins TRBV9 to TRBJ2-1; checking the TCRdb D call of TRBD2 is not possible without DNA. Germline CDR1 is SGDLS and CDR2 is YYNGEE. CDR3 size: 14 residues. This CDR3 is CASSVDSGALEQFF. Together with reference TRBV9 and TRBJ2-1, the CDR3 gives the full variable domain: DSGVTQTPKHLITATGQRVTLRCSPRSGDLSVYWYQQSLDQGLQFLIQYYNGEERAKGNILERFSAQQFPDLHSELNLSSLELGDSALYFCASSVDSGALEQFFGPGTRLTVL.

The genes are TRBV6-6 and TRBJ1-4; with no DNA, the TCRdb D assignment of TRBD1 cannot be verified. Germline V gene data show CDR1 as MNHNY and CDR2 as SVGAGI (reference sequence). The CDR3 is 14 residues long. CDR3 loop: CASSPGGLGEKLVF.

This rearrangement joins TRBV7-9 to TRBJ2-1; the TCRdb D gene call, TRBD2, has no DNA to confirm it. The CDR3 is 16 amino acids. Germline loops: CDR1 SEHNR, CDR2 FQNEAQ (reference sequence). CDR3: CASSRASPSSYNEQFF. Looking up the rest from reference TRBV7-9 and TRBJ2-1 gives the full variable domain: DTGVSQNPRHKITKRGQNVTFRCDPISEHNRLYWYRQTLGQGPEFLTYFQNEAQLEKSRLLSDRFSAERPKGSFSTLEIQRTEQGDSAMYLCASSRASPSSYNEQFFGPGTRLTVL.

The rearrangement links TRBV5-1 to TRBJ2-3; the D call from TCRdb, TRBD2, cannot be confirmed without DNA. The CDR3 totals 15 residues. From germline, CDR1 is SGHRS and CDR2 YFSETQ. The CDR3 loop reads CASSLSQRGTDTQYF.

The chain is built from TRBV5-6 and TRBJ1-6; with no DNA, the TCRdb D assignment of TRBD1 cannot be verified. The CDR3 consists of 15 residues. Germline-derived CDR1 and CDR2 are SGHDT and YYEEEE. CDR3 protein: CASSQTGIGNSPLHF.

The chain joins TRBV29-1 to TRBJ2-3; with no DNA, the TCRdb D assignment of TRBD1 cannot be verified. CDR3 length equals 15 residues. Per the germline V gene, CDR1 is SQVTM and CDR2 is ANQGSEA. CDR3 residues: CSVSTGGLRLDTQYF.

The chain uses TRBV5-6 and TRBJ2-5; no DNA is available, so the TRBD2 call from TCRdb remains unchecked. The CDR3 length is 15 residues. Germline-derived CDR1 and CDR2 are SGHDT and YYEEEE. CDR3 loop: CASSFRVLGGETQYF.

The V call is TRBV6-1, the J call TRBJ2-1; TCRdb's D call of TRBD1 is untestable without DNA. The CDR3 has 16 amino acids. Germline assignment: CDR1 MNHNS and CDR2 SASEGT. Here the CDR3 reads CASGSPPGQGPGEQFF.

The J gene is TRBJ2-5, the V gene TRBV3-1. The V gene's germline CDR1 is LGHDT and CDR2 YNNKEL (reference sequence). The CDR3 has 14 residues. The CDR3 reads CASSQDADQETQYF.